The text below deals with one T cell receptor beta chain. This clonotype was detected a few times. Its antigen is still unknown. Base qualities are not provided; no much larger clone lies one nucleotide away. Receptors were amplified or captured by PCR. DNA from cultured CD4+ T cells was subjected to TCR sequencing with the Oncomine TCR Beta short-read assay at the Johns Hopkins FTIC core. The QIAamp micro DNA kit was used to extract genomic DNA from the cultured CD4+ T cells. Oncomine TCR Beta libraries from cultured CD4+ T cells were pooled with unique dual indexes and sequenced on an Illumina iSeq 100. As for the original processing: Non-productive sequences were filtered out, and CDR3s that did not start with C, did not end with F or W, or were shorter than 7 amino acids were discarded. Antigen-specific clonotypes were identified using the MANAFEST web application through comparison of peptide-stimulated wells with reference and other culture wells. Positive clones required FDR below 0.05, an odds ratio above 5, and productive frequency above 0.1% in at least two of three replicate wells. Cross-reactive clonotypes were defined as significantly expanded in both SARS-CoV-2 spike wells and at least one common cold coronavirus spike condition. Similarity between CDR3 sequences was evaluated in R version 3.6.1 using Levenshtein distances (stringdist) and unrooted phylogenetic trees (ape). In-frame beta chains were kept once TCRdb had trimmed the public reads at Q25 with fastp and called clones with MiXCR. Each CDR3 protein appears once, grouped with its most common genes and DNA. V and J calls and clone size were set by TCRdb, not the authors. Present in this sample are about 14,000 distinct CDR3 sequences, roughly 28% of which were seen just once. Roughly a quarter of the sample rests with the top ten.

The source of the sample is a study of vaccination and CD4 T cells after COVID-19 (dated by TCRdb to between 2021 and 2022). A note on the overall study: Convalescent patients had a positive SARS-CoV-2 result on nasal swab PCR, and of these patients, nine had mild disease and one had severe disease. Six males and four females were included in the convalescent cohort, with two Hispanic individuals, seven Caucasians, two Asians and one multiracial person represented. Two doses of either the Pfizer-BioNTech BNT162b2 vaccine (n=8) or the Moderna mRNA-1273 vaccine (n=2) were administered to participants. Post-COVID blood samples from convalescent patients were collected a median of roughly 100 days after diagnosis, with a range of about 30 to 170 days. Post-vaccine blood samples were collected a median of about 72 days after the second vaccine dose, ranging from 14 to 241 days. The cultures were stimulated with overlapping spike peptide pools from SARS-CoV-2 and from the common cold coronaviruses HCoV-NL63, HCoV-OC43 and HCoV-229E. In control cultures, a CEFX viral epitope pool was used as positive control, an HIV-1 Nef peptide pool was used as negative control, or no peptide was added. In 9 to 11 COVID-19 convalescent patients and a handful of infection-naive healthy vaccine recipients, researchers compared the spike-specific CD4+ TCR repertoire from before mRNA vaccination with the repertoire from after.

Results the study describes overall, beyond this receptor: Relatively few convalescent patients were included in the study, and early timepoints after natural infection were not analyzed. Among the post-vaccine SARS-CoV-2-reactive clones in convalescent patients, a median roughly 85% showed up only after vaccination, which suggests vaccine-specific priming. The median number of SARS-CoV-2-reactive clonotypes rose from 20 to 25 after infection to a few dozen after vaccination, but the change was not significant. Nearly all vaccine-specific clones in convalescent patients (304 of 307) were mono-reactive for SARS-CoV-2 spike rather than cross-reactive with common cold coronaviruses.

For CDR1 and CDR2, the germline V gene (reference sequence) lists DFQATT and SNEGSKA. From the cysteine through the phenylalanine, the CDR3 covers 14 amino acids. Left in the record is the CDR3 DNA by itself, 42 bases read in frame from the first base. At the junction V is shortened by 6 bases and J by 0 bases, with 12 bases in between. What this sample's treatment or condition label stands for: approximately 10-day PBMC culture with coronavirus spike peptide pools or control peptides (ViraFEST assay). The ViraFEST assay was used in the study, in which antigen-specific T cells were expanded with peptide pools and expanded clonotypes were subsequently identified by TCR sequencing. The convalescent patients' positive SARS-CoV-2 PCR tests were from March to December 2020, which was before the Alpha, Beta and Delta variants emerged in the United States. PBMCs were cultured at roughly 1.9 million per well in IMDM supplemented with 5% human AB serum and around 9.5 IU/ml IL-2, with about 9 ug/ml peptide pools added. Half of the culture medium was replaced with fresh IL-2-containing medium on days 3 and 7. After nine to eleven days of culture, CD4+ T cells were isolated by negative selection with the EasySep CD4+ T cell isolation kit. PBMCs were separated from whole blood using Ficoll-Paque Plus gradient centrifugation and then either used fresh or cryopreserved at -140C. Triplicate wells were generally used for each culture condition.

The chain joins TRBV20-1 to TRBJ1-3, with the D gene not clear enough to name. The sequenced sample consisted of cultured CD4+ T cells from blood. The sequence derives from a human donor with COVID-19. The base sequence is TGCAGTGCACCGGATAAGAGCTCTGGAAACACCATATATTTT. Its amino acids are CSAPDKSSGNTIYF.